This T cell receptor (beta chain) was found in a study of T cell changes during pregnancy in multiple sclerosis. CDR1 and CDR2 (germline): SGHNT, YENEEA. V was clipped by 0 bases and J by 7 bases, with 6 bases between them. The CDR3 extends over 12 amino acids. Here immunoSEQ multiplex PCR was the method, and the copy in TCRdb shows in-frame clones only, minus some. The sample yields under 95,000 clones, 85% to 95% seen once. The V and J genes are TRBV11-3 and TRBJ1-1, with D possibly TRBD1 on 5 matching bases. The sequencing here drew on CD4+ T cells from peripheral blood mononuclear cells, taken before pregnancy. This receptor was identified in a female donor with multiple sclerosis, enrolled in a pregnancy study. In nucleotides, the CDR3 is TGTGCCAGCAGCTTAGATACAGGTGAAGCTTTCTTT. Translated, it gives CASSLDTGEAFF.